Listed below are T cell receptor beta chains from one sample, sequenced in a study of graft-versus-host responses after intestinal transplantation. The method was immunoSEQ multiplex PCR; TCRdb's version includes in-frame clones alone and lacks a portion of them. The sample gives over 100,000 clones, approximately 92% of which show up once; more than 0.095% is in the top ten. These receptors' antigens are unknown. The specimen was unstimulated CD4+ T cells sorted from spleen or lymph node cells, collected before intestinal transplant. These receptors came from a human donor who received an intestinal transplant. Each CDR3 is given with its conserved first and last residue. A D gene is named only where the DNA matches it firmly. The size field is filled for only some rows; it gives once, few, many or a size class.

clone_size	v_call	d_call	j_call	cdr3_nt	cdr3_aa
-	TRBV4-2	-	TRBJ2-7	TGTGCCAGCAGCGCCAGTCGCAGGGACGAGCAGTACTTC	CASSASRRDEQYF
-	TRBV28	-	TRBJ2-1	TGTGCCAGCAGTGGTGGGGAGCAGTTCTTC	CASSGGEQFF
-	TRBV15	-	TRBJ1-1	TGTGCCACCAGCAGAGGGACGGTGAACACTGAAGCTTTCTTT	CATSRGTVNTEAFF
-	TRBV27	-	TRBJ1-1	TGTGCCAGCAGGGCCCTCGCAGGAAGGGGATTGAACACTGAAGCTTTCTTT	CASRALAGRGLNTEAFF
-	TRBV7-9	-	TRBJ1-1	TGTGCCAGCAGCTTGTGGACGGACAACCTTGAAGCTTTCTTT	CASSLWTDNLEAFF
-	TRBV5-8	-	TRBJ1-5	TGTGCCAGCACAACAATGGGGGGCGCTGGCAATCAGCCCCAGCATTTT	CASTTMGGAGNQPQHF
-	TRBV6-5	-	TRBJ2-1	TGTGCCAGCAGTTACGAGTTTAGTGAGCAGTTCTTC	CASSYEFSEQFF
once	TRBV19	TRBD2	TRBJ2-5	TGTGCCAGTAGTCTTTCGACACCCCTAGCGGTTCAAGAGACCCAGTACTTC	CASSLSTPLAVQETQYF
-	TRBV2	-	TRBJ1-2	TGTGCCAGCACCCAGTTGTCAAACTATGGCTACACCTTC	CASTQLSNYGYTF
-	TRBV6-1	TRBD1	TRBJ1-2	TGTGCCAGCAGTAAGCCGGGACAGGGGCCGCCTGTCTTC	CASSKPGQGPPVF
once	TRBV5-4	-	TRBJ2-1	TGTGCCAGCAGCCTCGACATACAGGGCCTTCAAGTGAATGAGCAGTTCTTC	CASSLDIQGLQVNEQFF
-	TRBV27	-	TRBJ1-1	TGTGCCAGCAGTCTCCCACAGGGAGGCACTGAAGCTTTCTTT	CASSLPQGGTEAFF
-	TRBV11-3	TRBD2	TRBJ2-3	TGTGCCAGCAGCCGCCGCGGGGGCAGCGGGAGTACGGAAGATACGCAGTATTTT	CASSRRGGSGSTEDTQYF
-	TRBV5-6	-	TRBJ1-4	TGTGCCAGCAGCTTATGGAGGCATGAAAAACTGTTTTTT	CASSLWRHEKLFF
-	TRBV6-6	-	TRBJ2-4	TGTGCCAGCAGTGATCAGCGAAGCAAAAACATTCAGTACTTC	CASSDQRSKNIQYF
few	TRBV11-2	-	TRBJ1-3	TGTGCCAGCAGCTACCGTCGGATGATCTCTGGAAACACCATATATTTT	CASSYRRMISGNTIYF
-	TRBV11-2	TRBD1	TRBJ2-7	TGTGCCAGTAATCAGGGGGCGACCTACGAGCAGTACTTC	CASNQGATYEQYF
-	TRBV25-1	-	TRBJ2-5	TGTGCCAGCAGTGAACCCGGGCCGGAGACCCAGTACTTC	CASSEPGPETQYF
once	TRBV2	TRBD2	TRBJ2-1	TGTGCCAGCACGTTCGGAAGAGCGGGAAGTGAGCAGTTCTTC	CASTFGRAGSEQFF
-	TRBV28	TRBD2	TRBJ2-1	TGTGCCAGCAGTGGGAGCGGGAGGGATTACAATGAGCAGTTCTTC	CASSGSGRDYNEQFF
-	TRBV5-1	-	TRBJ1-1	TGCGCCAGCAGCCCGACAGAGAACACTGAAGCTTTCTTT	CASSPTENTEAFF
-	TRBV19	TRBD1	TRBJ1-1	TGTGCCAGTAGTATACCACAGGGGGCTGAAGCTTTCTTT	CASSIPQGAEAFF
-	TRBV28	-	TRBJ2-7	TGTGCCAGCAGCACAGGGCTCGAGCAGTACTTC	CASSTGLEQYF
-	TRBV14	TRBD2	TRBJ2-7	TGTGCCAGCAGCCCTCGGACTAGCGGGAGCCAGCAGTACTTC	CASSPRTSGSQQYF
-	TRBV7-9	-	TRBJ1-1	TGTGCCAGCAGCTTACGGAAGCCGAACACTGAAGCTTTCTTT	CASSLRKPNTEAFF
-	TRBV7-3	-	TRBJ2-5	TGTGCCAGCAGCTCGAGCCCTTCAGAGACCCAGTACTTC	CASSSSPSETQYF
-	TRBV4-1	TRBD2	TRBJ2-7	TGCGCCAGCAGCCACGGGAGGGGGAACGAGCAGTACTTC	CASSHGRGNEQYF
once	TRBV7-2	-	TRBJ2-7	TGTGCCAGCAGCTTAGTGCCAGGGATCTACGAGCAGTACTTC	CASSLVPGIYEQYF
-	TRBV11-2	-	TRBJ2-7	TGTGCCAGCAGCGTTTCCTCGTCTCCCCCGGGGTACGAGCAGTACTTC	CASSVSSSPPGYEQYF
-	TRBV5-5	TRBD2	TRBJ2-1	TGTGCCAGCAGTCCATTAGCGGGAGTAGGCGATGAGCAGTTCTTC	CASSPLAGVGDEQFF
-	TRBV9	TRBD2	TRBJ2-1	TGTGCCAGCAGCTGGACTAGCGGCTACAATGAGCAGTTCTTC	CASSWTSGYNEQFF
-	TRBV15	-	TRBJ2-1	TGTGCCACCACCTCGGGACTCTCAATCTACAATGAGCAGTTCTTC	CATTSGLSIYNEQFF
-	TRBV7-3	-	TRBJ2-2	TGTGCCAGCAGCTTCCTGGAGACCGGGGAGCTGTTTTTT	CASSFLETGELFF
-	TRBV6-1	TRBD2	TRBJ2-5	TGTGCCAGCAGCGGGAGGGCCCAACCCGAGACCCAGTACTTC	CASSGRAQPETQYF
-	TRBV2	TRBD1	TRBJ1-5	TGTGCCAGCAGTGTACGTCGGGGTGCCGGGACAGGGGGAGATCAGCCCCAGCATTTT	CASSVRRGAGTGGDQPQHF
few	TRBV7-9	-	TRBJ1-3	TGTGCCAGCAGCTATACTTCCACAGTTACCTTCTCTGGAAACACCATATATTTT	CASSYTSTVTFSGNTIYF
-	TRBV5-4	TRBD1	TRBJ2-5	TGTGCCAGCAGCTTGGATGCCAGGGGGCAAGAGACCCAGTACTTC	CASSLDARGQETQYF
-	TRBV29-1	TRBD1	TRBJ2-1	TGCAGCGTCGATCGGGACAGGTACTCGGAGCAGTTCTTC	CSVDRDRYSEQFF
-	TRBV6-1	-	TRBJ1-2	TGTGCCAGCAGCCTGACCGATATTAACTATGGCTACACCTTC	CASSLTDINYGYTF
-	TRBV30	-	TRBJ1-3	TGTGCCTGGAGTATAACCTCTGGAAACACCATATATTTT	CAWSITSGNTIYF
-	TRBV7-2	-	TRBJ2-1	TGTGCCAGCAGCGACCGGACTACCGCTGAGCAGTTCTTC	CASSDRTTAEQFF
-	TRBV11-2	-	TRBJ2-7	TGTGCCAGCAGCTTAGTCCTAGCACAGATTGCCGAGCAGTACTTC	CASSLVLAQIAEQYF